Included here is one TCR beta chain sequence, with context. Its antigen remains undetermined. Base qualities are not provided; no much larger clone lies one nucleotide away. Receptor libraries were prepared by RACE. TCRdb lists the instrument as NextSeq 500. Library preparation attached unique molecular identifiers to individual cDNA molecules for quantitative, reproducible TCR counting. Each blood RNA sample was used to sequence both TCR alpha and TCR beta chains. For the original study's pipeline: Samples had a median of about 90,000 TCRs, with a range from roughly 23,224 to 700,000. V, J and CDR3 annotation of the TCR reads was carried out using the Decombinator software suite. For the PS versus PT1 abundance plots, all samples were subsampled to the same number of TCRs (28,000). TCRs were defined as expanded if absent before sensitization and observed at least eight times at the 2-week time point. The public reads were reanalyzed by TCRdb: fastp trimming at Q25, MiXCR alignment, in-frame beta chains only. Each CDR3 protein appears once, grouped with its most common genes and DNA. TCRdb's processing, not the authors' own work, is the source of the V and J calls. In all, the sample holds some 42,000 distinct CDR3 sequences, and 8% to 9% of those were seen once. Of the sample, approximately 15% falls within the top ten clones.

This specimen's time point label, per the study, means: patch test 2, 6 weeks after DPC sensitization. This specimen's treatment or condition label, per the study, means: therapeutic diphenylcyclopropenone sensitization with weekly scalp DPC. Blood at each patch-test visit was drawn before the patch test was applied. To be eligible, patients had to be aged 18 to 70, diagnosed with alopecia and judged suitable for DPC therapy, while pregnant patients were excluded. Unfractionated whole blood was collected in Tempus Blood RNA tubes, and total RNA was extracted from that blood. The sample comes from a study of human T cells and chemical hapten exposure (TCRdb year 2021). Some background on the complete study: For sensitization, 2% DPC in acetone was applied to a 2 cm by 2 cm area of upper inner arm skin. Blood samples were taken from patients before sensitization (week 0) and then at 2, 6 and about 24 weeks after DPC sensitization. Approximately 30 alopecia patients provided blood for TCR sequencing at one to four time points (pre-sensitization, 2, 6 and 24 weeks). Libraries were pooled for sequencing, and per-sample TCR yields varied mainly because of small differences in library volumes within the pool. Patch tests used Finn chambers with 0.01% DPC on the upper back, scored after 6 days by International Contact Dermatitis Research Group standards. Throughout the study period of about 25 weeks, patients also received therapeutic DPC doses to the scalp every week. Peripheral blood TCR repertoire changes were tracked in vivo in alopecia patients during primary and secondary sensitization to the hapten diphenylcyclopropenone (DPC). The patient cohort, mostly female, included alopecia areata with under or over 50% scalp involvement, alopecia totalis and alopecia universalis. Here is what the overall study found, with its caveats: DPC sensitization did not change how many TCRs were above 1 in 1000 frequency, and no evidence was found of alterations in global repertoire structure. Repeated subsampling changed both the strength of the expansion versus patch-test correlation and the threshold at which that correlation became significant. Patch test score was positively correlated with the number of PT1 expanded TCRs, with significance at thresholds 8, 16 and 32 but not at 4. Significantly more large CDR3 similarity clusters were formed by expanded TCRs than by pre-sensitization or healthy control sets, consistent with antigen-driven responses. All patients had alopecia, a presumed autoimmune disease, so their immune response might differ from that of healthy individuals.

Trimming costs V 5 bases and J 0 bases, and their ends lie 7 bases apart. The germline V gene gives CDR1 as SGHRS and CDR2 as YFSETQ. The CDR3 spans 13 residues, from the cysteine through the phenylalanine. The only DNA kept is the CDR3, 39 bases in frame from the first base. The sequence came from a woman in her thirties or forties with alopecia areata. Some clones in this sample may be carry-over from other donors' samples. Recombination linked TRBV5-1 to TRBJ2-3; the D gene remains uncertain. The source material was whole blood, sampled in connection with sensitization to the hapten diphenylcyclopropenone (DPC). The nucleotides are TGCGCCAGCAGGGGAAAGAGCACAGATACGCAGTATTTT. It is translated as CASRGKSTDTQYF.